This T cell receptor beta chain was identified during a study of patients and donors after allogeneic stem cell transplantation. One entry per CDR3 protein results from TCRdb running MiXCR on the RT-PCR reads. The table shows some 880,000 distinct CDR3 sequences, with roughly 17% occurring only once. Per germline, CDR1 SEHNR and CDR2 FQNEAQ (reference sequence). The CDR3 length is 17 residues. Trimming cost V 0 bases and J 9 bases, with 20 bases left between them. This clonotype was counted only a few times. The sample comprised blood, either unsorted or a sorted T cell fraction (not recorded which). This sequence originates from a human donor who was either an allogeneic HSCT recipient or a stem cell or donor lymphocyte infusion donor (not recorded which). It is not recorded whose cells these are; they may come from a transplant donor. V gene TRBV7-9 combines with J gene TRBJ2-2; D is possibly TRBD2 (5 bases). In DNA, the CDR3 is TGTGCCAGCAGCTTAGCCCCTGGAGGTCCCGGAAGGTGGGAGCTGTTTTTT. It codes for CASSLAPGGPGRWELFF.